This T cell receptor beta chain was identified during a study of CD8+ T cells in alopecia areata. Study information: The study gave tofacitinib for 6 to 18 months, then 6 months off drug. Whole-study results and caveats: Among the cells sequenced in scalp samples are also the resident alphabeta T cells of normal skin. Having just one nonresponder leaves the connection between baseline CD8+ expansion and response unresolved.

Extracted RNA was reverse transcribed, and the resulting cDNA served as sequencing template. The protocol was immunoSEQ multiplex PCR, while the TCRdb copy is restricted to in-frame clones and leaves out a portion. Of approximately 110,000 clones listed, roughly three fifths are singletons. Treatment here: oral pan-JAK inhibitor, 5-10 mg twice daily. Peripheral blood samples and lesional scalp punch biopsies were obtained from alopecia areata patients. V was clipped by 7 bases and J by 8 bases, with 11 bases between them. Germline V gene lookup returns CDR1 SQVTM and CDR2 ANQGSEA. The CDR3 loop spans 11 amino acids. This clone was seen a handful of times. The antigen is not known.

The sequence derives from a human donor with alopecia areata. Material: CD8+ T cells sorted from blood, obtained at week 24, from a patient treated with tofacitinib. The gene calls are TRBV29-1 and TRBJ2-2; D remains ambiguous. CDR3 sequence reads: CSGSWIGELFF. Here the CDR3 DNA reads TGCAGCGGATCATGGATTGGGGAGCTGTTTTTT.